The 3 T cell receptor beta chains in this list originate from one sample, sequenced in a study of cytomegalovirus exposure and HLA in healthy donors. It was with 60 Vbeta and 13 Jbeta primers that the PCR ran. Repertoires were generated with immunoSEQ multiplex PCR, while TCRdb's copy carries only in-frame clones and drops some. The sample features some 60,000 clones, with around 5% in its top ten. The sequencing input was PBMCs. These receptors were obtained from a man under 40 in good health and CMV-seropositive.

This rearrangement joins TRBV27 to TRBJ1-3, with D possibly being TRBD1 (5 bases). The CDR3 has 16 amino acids. The ends were cut back, 5 bases at V and 2 bases at J, with 16 bases in the middle. Germline V lookup: CDR1 MNHEY, CDR2 SMNVEV (reference sequence). CDR3 nucleotides: TGTGCCAGCAGTCAGCAGTTGGGGGGTGCTGGAAACACCATATATTTT. It yields the protein CASSQQLGGAGNTIYF.

The chain links TRBV10-1 to TRBJ1-5; D not certain. V was cut by 4 bases and J by 3 bases, with 4 bases left in between. The germline gives CDR1 WNHNN, CDR2 SYGVQD (reference sequence). CDR3 length: 12 residues. CDR3 in amino acids: CASSANNQPQHF. DNA of the CDR3: TGCGCCAGCAGTGCCAACAATCAGCCCCAGCATTTT.

The rearrangement links TRBV6-5 to TRBJ2-5; 7 nucleotides agree with TRBD1. Germline V gene lookup returns CDR1 MNHEY and CDR2 SVGAGI. The V gene end was trimmed by 0 bases and the J gene end by 5 bases; junction bases not matched to a gene: 6. The CDR3 is 15 residues long. CDR3 in DNA: TGTGCCAGCAGTTACTCGAAGGGGGCAGCTGAGACCCAGTACTTC. Amino acid sequence: CASSYSKGAAETQYF.